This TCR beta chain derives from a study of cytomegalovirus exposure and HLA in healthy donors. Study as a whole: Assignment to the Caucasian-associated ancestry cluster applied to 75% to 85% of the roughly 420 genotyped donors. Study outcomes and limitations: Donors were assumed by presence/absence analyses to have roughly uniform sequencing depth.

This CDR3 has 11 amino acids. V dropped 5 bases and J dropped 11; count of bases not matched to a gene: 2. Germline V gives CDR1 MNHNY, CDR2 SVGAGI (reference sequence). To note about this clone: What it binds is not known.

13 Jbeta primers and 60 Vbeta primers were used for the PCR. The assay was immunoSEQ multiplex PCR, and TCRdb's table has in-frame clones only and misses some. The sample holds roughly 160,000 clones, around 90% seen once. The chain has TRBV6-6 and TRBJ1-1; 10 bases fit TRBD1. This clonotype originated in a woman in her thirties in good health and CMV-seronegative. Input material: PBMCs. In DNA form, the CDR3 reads TGTGCCAGCAGTCCGGGACAGGGGGCTTTCTTT. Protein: CASSPGQGAFF.